This record concerns one TCR beta chain sequence. The sample is drawn from a study of blood T cell repertoires in COVID-19. Study-wide background: Samples of COVID-19 (acute and convalescent) were obtained from the United States, Italy and Spain. From T cells, B-cell-depleted T cells, or PBMCs came the material, which was cDNA or gDNA.

Original processing methods: Estimation of nucleated cell counts relied on the amplification of reference gene primers. Sequencing used immunoSEQ multiplex PCR; TCRdb keeps in-frame clones, though not all of them. The V and J calls and clone size were taken over from that table, and D and trimming were inferred from the DNA. Among about 190,000 clones, around nine tenths were seen once, and the ten largest hold 2.7%. Germline values: CDR1 SGDLS, CDR2 YYNGEE. The V end lost 0 bases, the J end lost 7 bases, and 4 bases lay between the germline ends. This CDR3 comprises 11 residues. Sequenced: peripheral blood. The TCR originated in a man aged 40-55 years with active or convalescent COVID-19. The gene calls are TRBV9 and TRBJ1-1; no definite D call. The CDR3 DNA reads as TGTGCCAGCAGCGTAGATAATGAAGCTTTCTTT. Its protein is CASSVDNEAFF.